This T cell receptor (beta chain) derives from a study of T cells in Graves' hyperthyroidism and ophthalmopathy. For the study at large: Blood was drawn when the patient was first diagnosed and still untreated.

Note on this clonotype: Its antigen is as yet unknown.

The study, taken as a whole, reports: Median prediction lead before ophthalmopathy onset was 5.5 to 7 months with the model.

Per the germline V gene, CDR1 is ENHRY and CDR2 is SYGVKD. The CDR3 extends over 16 amino acids. Trimming took 4 bases from V and 0 from J; bases not matched to a gene: 3. With a duration under 2 months, the hyperthyroidism was newly diagnosed in patients aged 18 to 65. Out of 8.5 to 10 ml of fresh peripheral blood came the PBMCs. From RNA transcripts, TCR beta CDR3 regions were amplified. TCR CDR3 regions were first amplified by RT-PCR with HTBI primers. MiXCR was run by TCRdb on the multiplex PCR reads, yielding one entry per CDR3 protein. The sample has more than 550,000 distinct CDR3 sequences, 15% to 20% seen once; the top ten hold over 15%.

This chain joins TRBV10-3 and TRBJ2-3, with 11 bases aligning to TRBD2. Sequenced sample: blood. This clonotype originated in a woman between 50 and 59 years old with Graves' hyperthyroidism that later progressed to Graves' ophthalmopathy. CDR3 sequence (DNA): TGTGCCATCAGTGCGACTAGCGGGACTAGCACAGATACGCAGTATTTT. Protein product: CAISATSGTSTDTQYF.